This is a list of T cell receptor beta chains from one sample in a study of follicular helper T cells after annual influenza vaccination. Repertoires were generated with immunoSEQ multiplex PCR, while TCRdb's copy carries only in-frame clones and drops some. This table has roughly 27,000 clones, 80% to 90% appearing once. The sequencing here drew on CXCR5+ CD38- circulating T follicular helper cells from blood, taken on the day of influenza vaccination. These receptors came from an adult who received the influenza vaccine. The CDR3 runs from the conserved cysteine through the conserved F or W. Fields, in order: clone size, V gene, D gene, J gene, CDR3 DNA, CDR3 protein. D genes are given only for firm matches. Clone size is shown for a subset of rows, as once, few, many or a class of expanded clone.

.	TRBV5-1	.	TRBJ2-7	TGCGCCAGCAGGTCGGACAGTTACTACGAGCAGTACTTC	CASRSDSYYEQYF
.	TRBV4-1	TRBD2	TRBJ2-7	TGCGCCAGCAGCCAGTATCCTGGGGAGGGCCTAGAGCAGTACTTC	CASSQYPGEGLEQYF
.	TRBV19	.	TRBJ1-1	TGTGCCAGTAGTATTCTCAGGGGCCTGCGCACTGAAGCTTTCTTT	CASSILRGLRTEAFF
.	TRBV10-3	.	TRBJ1-3	TGTGCCATCAGGGGGGAGGGACACGCAACCTCTGGAAACACCATATATTTT	CAIRGEGHATSGNTIYF
.	TRBV6-1	TRBD1	TRBJ2-2	TGTGCCAGCAGTCCAGGGGGAAACACCGGGGAGCTGTTTTTT	CASSPGGNTGELFF
few	TRBV6-1	TRBD1	TRBJ2-4	TGTGCCAGCAGTGAAAGTATGGGACAGGGAAAAAACATTCAGTACTTC	CASSESMGQGKNIQYF
few	TRBV4-1	.	TRBJ1-1	TGCGCCAGCAGCCAAAACCCCGGGATCCCTGAAGCTTTCTTT	CASSQNPGIPEAFF
.	TRBV6-1	.	TRBJ1-5	TGTGCCAGCAGCTTCGCCCCGAACGGTCAGCCCCAGCATTTT	CASSFAPNGQPQHF
.	TRBV5-6	.	TRBJ2-7	TGTGCCAGCAGCTTGTGGGTAGCGGCCTTCTCCTACGAGCAGTACTTC	CASSLWVAAFSYEQYF
few	TRBV10-3	TRBD2	TRBJ2-2	TGTGCCATCAGTGGACTAGCGGGAGGGACCGGGGAGCTGTTTTTT	CAISGLAGGTGELFF
.	TRBV5-1	.	TRBJ2-2	TGCGCCAGCAGCTTGGATGGAGGGGGCAGCACCGGGGAGCTGTTTTTT	CASSLDGGGSTGELFF
.	TRBV21-1	.	TRBJ2-2	TGTGCCAGCTCCCTGGGTAGCGGGAACACCGGGGAGCTGTTTTTT	CASSLGSGNTGELFF
.	TRBV4-2	.	TRBJ1-1	TGTGCCAGCAGCCAAGAATACAGCATGAACACTGAAGCTTTCTTT	CASSQEYSMNTEAFF
.	TRBV11-3	TRBD2	TRBJ2-2	TGTGCCAGCAGCTTAGGGCTAGCGGGAGGAGCCGGGGAGCTGTTTTTT	CASSLGLAGGAGELFF
.	TRBV5-1	TRBD1	TRBJ2-5	TGCGCCAGCAAACTTGGACAGGGGGTAGAGACCCAGTACTTC	CASKLGQGVETQYF
.	TRBV9	.	TRBJ1-1	TGTGCCAGCAATAGGGGCCCGAACACTGAAGCTTTCTTT	CASNRGPNTEAFF
.	TRBV7-8	TRBD2	TRBJ2-2	TGTGCCAGCAGCTTAGCGCTAATAGCGGGAGGGCCGAGGGGTATAGCCGGGGAGCTGTTTTTT	CASSLALIAGGPRGIAGELFF
.	TRBV7-9	TRBD1	TRBJ1-6	TGTGCCAGCAGGCAGACAGGGGGCACCCATTATAATTCACCCCTCCACTTT	CASRQTGGTHYNSPLHF
.	TRBV18	.	TRBJ1-4	TGTGCCAGCTCACCATTCAGGGATACTAATGAAAAACTGTTTTTT	CASSPFRDTNEKLFF